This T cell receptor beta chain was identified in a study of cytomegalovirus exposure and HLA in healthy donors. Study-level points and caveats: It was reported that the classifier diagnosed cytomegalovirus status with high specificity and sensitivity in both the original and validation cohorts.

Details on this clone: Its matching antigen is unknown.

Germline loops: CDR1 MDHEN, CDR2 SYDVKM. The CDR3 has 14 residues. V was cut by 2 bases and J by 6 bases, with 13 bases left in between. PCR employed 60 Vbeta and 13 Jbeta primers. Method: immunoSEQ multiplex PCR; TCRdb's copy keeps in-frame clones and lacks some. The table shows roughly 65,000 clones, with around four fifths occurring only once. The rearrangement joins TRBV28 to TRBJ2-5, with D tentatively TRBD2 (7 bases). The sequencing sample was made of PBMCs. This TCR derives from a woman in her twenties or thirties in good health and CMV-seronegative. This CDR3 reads CASSLVGGHKTQYF. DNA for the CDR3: TGTGCCAGCAGTTTAGTCGGGGGGCACAAGACCCAGTACTTC.